This T cell receptor beta chain comes out of a study of blood T cells in healthy people across ages. Study outcomes and limitations: A conclusive naive versus antigen-experienced comparison was prevented by the unsorted PBMCs.

A second about 7 to 12 cycle PCR used barcoded and J-beta primers. TCRdb reanalysed the 5' RACE reads using MiXCR and keeps one entry per CDR3 protein. This sample has about 1.8 million distinct CDR3 sequences, with roughly 49% found just once. CDR1 is WNHNN and CDR2 is SYGVQD in the germline V gene (reference sequence). The CDR3 contains 14 residues. V was cut by 5 bases and J by 7 bases, with 18 bases left in between. Points on this clonotype: What it binds is not known.

J is TRBJ2-7 and V is TRBV10-1, with a possible D match to TRBD2 (5 bases). The origin of this receptor is a woman aged 40 to 50 in good health. Input material: blood. CDR3 coding DNA: TGCGCCAGCAGTTACGTTGGATCCTCGGGGGAGCAGTACTTC. Protein product: CASSYVGSSGEQYF.